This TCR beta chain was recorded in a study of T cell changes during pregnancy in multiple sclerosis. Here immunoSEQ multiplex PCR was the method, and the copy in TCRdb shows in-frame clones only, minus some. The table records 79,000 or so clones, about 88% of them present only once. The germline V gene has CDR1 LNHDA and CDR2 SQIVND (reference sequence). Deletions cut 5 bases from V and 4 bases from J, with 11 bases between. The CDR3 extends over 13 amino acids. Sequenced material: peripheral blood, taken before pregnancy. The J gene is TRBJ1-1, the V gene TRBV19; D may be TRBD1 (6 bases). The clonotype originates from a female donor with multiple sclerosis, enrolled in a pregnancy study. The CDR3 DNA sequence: TGTGCCAGTAGTTTAAGGGGGTTCACTGAAGCTTTCTTT. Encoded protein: CASSLRGFTEAFF.